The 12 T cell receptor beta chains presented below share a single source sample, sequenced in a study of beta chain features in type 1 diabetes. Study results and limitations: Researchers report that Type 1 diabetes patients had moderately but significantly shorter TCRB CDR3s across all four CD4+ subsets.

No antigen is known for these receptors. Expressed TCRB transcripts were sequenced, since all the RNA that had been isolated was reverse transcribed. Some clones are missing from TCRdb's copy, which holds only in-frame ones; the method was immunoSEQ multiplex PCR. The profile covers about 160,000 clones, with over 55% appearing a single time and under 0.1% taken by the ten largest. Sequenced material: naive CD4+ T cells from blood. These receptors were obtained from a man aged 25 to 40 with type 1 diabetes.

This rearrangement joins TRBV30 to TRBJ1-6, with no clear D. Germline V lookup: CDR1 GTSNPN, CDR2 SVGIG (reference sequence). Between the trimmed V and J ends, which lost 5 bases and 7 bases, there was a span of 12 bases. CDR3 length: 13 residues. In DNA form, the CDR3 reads TGTGCCTGGGAGGCTCAAACAAATTCACCCCTCCACTTT. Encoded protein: CAWEAQTNSPLHF.

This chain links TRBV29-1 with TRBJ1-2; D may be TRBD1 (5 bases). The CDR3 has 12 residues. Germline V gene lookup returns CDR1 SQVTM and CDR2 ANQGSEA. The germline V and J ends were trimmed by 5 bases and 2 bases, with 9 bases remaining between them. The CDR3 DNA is TGCAGCGTTACGGGACCAAACTATGGCTACACCTTC. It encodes CSVTGPNYGYTF.

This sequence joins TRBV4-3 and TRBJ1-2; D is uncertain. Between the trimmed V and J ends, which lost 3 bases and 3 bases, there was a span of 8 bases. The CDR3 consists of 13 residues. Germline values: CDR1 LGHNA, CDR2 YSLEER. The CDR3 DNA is TGCGCCAGCAGCCAGGAGGAGGACTATGGCTACACCTTC. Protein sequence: CASSQEEDYGYTF.

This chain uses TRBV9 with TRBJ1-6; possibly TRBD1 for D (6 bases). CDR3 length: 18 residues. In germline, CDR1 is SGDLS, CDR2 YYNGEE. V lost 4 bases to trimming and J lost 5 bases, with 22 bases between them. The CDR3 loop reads CASSSRGGGGSDNSPLHF. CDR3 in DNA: TGTGCCAGCAGCTCCCGGGGCGGCGGGGGCTCTGATAATTCACCCCTCCACTTT.

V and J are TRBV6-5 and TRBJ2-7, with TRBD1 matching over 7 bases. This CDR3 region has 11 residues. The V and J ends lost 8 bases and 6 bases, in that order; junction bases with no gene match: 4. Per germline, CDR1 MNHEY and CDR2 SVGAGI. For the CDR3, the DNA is TGTGCCAGCTACGGACAGGCCGAGCAGTACTTC. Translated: CASYGQAEQYF.

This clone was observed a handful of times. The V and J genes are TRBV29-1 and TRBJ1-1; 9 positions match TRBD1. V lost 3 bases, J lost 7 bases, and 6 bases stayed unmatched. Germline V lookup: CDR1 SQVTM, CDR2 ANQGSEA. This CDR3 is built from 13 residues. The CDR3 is CSVDGTGSIEAFF. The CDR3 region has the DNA TGCAGCGTTGATGGGACAGGGTCTATTGAAGCTTTCTTT.

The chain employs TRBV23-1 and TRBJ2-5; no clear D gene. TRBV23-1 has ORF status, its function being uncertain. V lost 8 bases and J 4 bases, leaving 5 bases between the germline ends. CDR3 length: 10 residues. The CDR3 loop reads CASGRETQYF. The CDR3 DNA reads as TGCGCCAGCGGGCGAGAGACCCAGTACTTC.

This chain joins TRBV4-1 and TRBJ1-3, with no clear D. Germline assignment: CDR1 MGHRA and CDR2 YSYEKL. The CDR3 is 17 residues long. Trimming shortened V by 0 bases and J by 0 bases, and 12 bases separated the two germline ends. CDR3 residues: CASSQEEQSSSGNTIYF. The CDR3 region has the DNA TGCGCCAGCAGCCAAGAGGAACAGTCATCCTCTGGAAACACCATATATTTT.

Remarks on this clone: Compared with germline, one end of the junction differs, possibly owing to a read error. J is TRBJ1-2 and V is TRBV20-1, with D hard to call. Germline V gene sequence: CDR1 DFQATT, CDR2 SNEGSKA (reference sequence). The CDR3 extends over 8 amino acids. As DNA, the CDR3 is TGCAGTGCTACCCAATACTCCTTC. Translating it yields CSATQYSF.

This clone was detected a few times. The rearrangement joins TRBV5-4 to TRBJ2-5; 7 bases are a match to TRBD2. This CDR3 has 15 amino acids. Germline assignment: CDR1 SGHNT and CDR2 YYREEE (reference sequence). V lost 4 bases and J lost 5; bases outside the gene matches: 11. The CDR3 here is CASSLTSIQGETQYF. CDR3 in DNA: TGTGCCAGCAGCCTGACTAGCATTCAAGGGGAGACCCAGTACTTC.

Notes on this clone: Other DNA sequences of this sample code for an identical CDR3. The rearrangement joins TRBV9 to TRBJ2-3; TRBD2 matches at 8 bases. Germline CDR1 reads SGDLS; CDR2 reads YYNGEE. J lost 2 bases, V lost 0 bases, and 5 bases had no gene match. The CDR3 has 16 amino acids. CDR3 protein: CASSVASGGVTDTQYF. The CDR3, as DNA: TGTGCCAGCAGCGTAGCGAGCGGGGGTGTCACAGATACGCAGTATTTT.

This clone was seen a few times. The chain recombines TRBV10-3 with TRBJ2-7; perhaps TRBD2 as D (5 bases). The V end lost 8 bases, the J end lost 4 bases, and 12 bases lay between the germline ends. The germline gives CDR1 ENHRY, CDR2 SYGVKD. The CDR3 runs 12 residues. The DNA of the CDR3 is TGTGCCATCTCCGGGGTGGAGTACGAGCAGTACTTC. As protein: CAISGVEYEQYF.